This T cell receptor (beta chain) was recorded in a study of control samples from healthy donors and cancer patients. Method: immunoSEQ multiplex PCR; TCRdb's copy keeps in-frame clones and lacks some. The sample has under 100,000 clones, about 85% seen once. The CDR3 is 13 amino acids. Germline lookup yields CDR1 MGHRA and CDR2 YSYEKL. Trimming pared 2 bases from V and 2 bases from J, leaving 7 bases between. Input material: blood. The chain is built from TRBV4-1 and TRBJ2-7; D call uncertain. The clonotype comes from a woman aged 65 to 85 in good health. In DNA, the CDR3 is TGCGCCAGCAGCCAAACCCGTCCCTACGAGCAGTACTTC. The encoded protein is CASSQTRPYEQYF.